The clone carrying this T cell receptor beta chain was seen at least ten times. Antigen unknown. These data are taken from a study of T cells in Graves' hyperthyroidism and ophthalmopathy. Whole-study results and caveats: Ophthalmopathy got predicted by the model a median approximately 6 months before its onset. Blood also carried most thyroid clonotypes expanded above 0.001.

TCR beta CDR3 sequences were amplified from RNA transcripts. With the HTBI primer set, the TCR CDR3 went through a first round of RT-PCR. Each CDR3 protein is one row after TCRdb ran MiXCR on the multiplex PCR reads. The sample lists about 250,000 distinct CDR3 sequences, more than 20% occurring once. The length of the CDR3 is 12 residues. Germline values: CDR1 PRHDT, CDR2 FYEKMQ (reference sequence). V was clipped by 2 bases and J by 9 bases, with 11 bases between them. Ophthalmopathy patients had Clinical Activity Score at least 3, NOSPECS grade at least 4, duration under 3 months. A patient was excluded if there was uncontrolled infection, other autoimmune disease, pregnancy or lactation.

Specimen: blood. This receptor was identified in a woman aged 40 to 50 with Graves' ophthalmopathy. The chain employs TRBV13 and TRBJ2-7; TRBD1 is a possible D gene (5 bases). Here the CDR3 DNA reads TGTGCCAGCAGCTTAAGACCGCAGGGGCAGTACTTC. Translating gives CASSLRPQGQYF.